This T cell receptor (beta chain) is from a study of T cell responses to AZD1222 COVID-19 vaccine. Regarding the study as a whole: Possibly, clonal diversity was underestimated; donors were largely white British and included more females.

Only a few counts were recorded for this clone. Its matching antigen is unknown. Method: immunoSEQ multiplex PCR; TCRdb's copy keeps in-frame clones and lacks some. The sample carries over 150,000 clones, 70% to 90% recorded once. Trimming cost V 6 bases and J 0 bases; bases outside gene matches: 1. This CDR3 region has 14 residues. Per the germline V gene, CDR1 is WSHSY and CDR2 is SAAADI. The material sequenced was peripheral blood, taken on day 0 of MenACWY control vaccination. This rearrangement joins TRBV10-2 to TRBJ2-2, with 7 bases that match TRBD1. The receptor comes from an adult in good health. This CDR3 is CASRGTANTGELFF. In DNA, the CDR3 is TGCGCCAGCAGAGGGACAGCGAACACCGGGGAGCTGTTTTTT.